This is a list of T cell receptor beta chains from one sample in a study of cytomegalovirus exposure and HLA in healthy donors. Clones were sequenced by immunoSEQ multiplex PCR, and TCRdb holds only the in-frame ones, with some missing. Its table records 150,000 to 250,000 clones. Sequenced sample: PBMCs. The receptors originated from a boy younger than 18 in good health and CMV-seronegative. Both conserved end residues are part of each CDR3.

>TRBJ2-5|TRBV6-1
CASIEGRGQETQYF
>TRBJ1-1|TRBV6-5
CASSRQGRNTEAFF
>TRBJ1-1|TRBV27
CASSLSSVYTEAFF
>TRBJ2-5|TRBV11-2
CASSSPVGVETQYF
>TRBJ2-3|TRBV11-2
CASSLVSGGYGGADTQYF
>TRBJ2-1|TRBV5-8
CASSSGTSGDNEQFF
>TRBJ2-1|TRBV19
CASRPVPGESYNEQFF
>TRBJ1-4|TRBV9
CASSVTAGDEKLFF
>TRBJ2-3|TRBV20-1
CSTGRDTQYF
>TRBJ2-1|TRBV30
CAWGRDNEQFF
>TRBJ1-1|TRBV27
CASSLSKFAGRFTEAFF
>TRBJ2-7|TRBV6-1
CASRRGGPSSYEQYF
>TRBJ1-1|TRBV30
CAWGNPGLKNTEAFF
>TRBJ2-7|TRBV2
CASVSGGMGYEQYF
>TRBJ2-2|TRBV7-6
CASSQRDGGTGELFF
>TRBJ2-7|TRBV27
CASTPVASGGVSYEQYF
>TRBJ1-2|TRBV5-5
CASSSVTVTGGDYGYTF
>TRBJ2-5|TRBV5-1
CASSLIASQETQYF
>TRBJ2-5|TRBV19
CASSRDRGQETQYF
>TRBJ2-3|TRBV2
CASISQAGGGDTQYF
>TRBJ2-3|TRBV5-4
CASSLEGQRGNTDTQYF
>TRBJ1-6|TRBV18
CASREDPDSPLHF
>TRBJ2-3|TRBV19
CASSTSGGTDTQYF
>TRBJ2-7|TRBV27
CASSIPGQGAQEQYF
>TRBJ1-1|TRBV7-8
CASSSRTVMNTEAFF
>TRBJ2-1|TRBV7-3
CASSLHAGQGVSEQFF
>TRBJ1-1|TRBV19
CASPAGGPNTEAFF
>TRBJ1-4|TRBV2
CASSVGTGVEKLFF
>TRBJ1-1|TRBV9
CGTVNTEAFF
>TRBJ1-5|TRBV19
CASSTFSNQPQHF
>TRBJ2-2|TRBV6-6
CASRITGLAGTGELFF
>TRBJ1-5|TRBV30
CAWSGIQGNQPQHF